This T cell receptor (beta chain) derives from a study of blood T cell repertoires in COVID-19. Study-level information: Material from acute and convalescent COVID-19 was sourced from the United States, Italy and Spain. T cells, B-cell-depleted T cells, or PBMCs provided the cDNA or gDNA that served as material.

Methods used by the authors: For nucleated cells, counts were estimated from reference gene primer amplification. Only in-frame clones appear in the TCRdb table, and some are missing; sequencing was by immunoSEQ multiplex PCR. V and J calls plus clone size are reproduced from that table; the DNA served to infer D and trimming. The sample shows some 300,000 clones, 88% of them seen only once. V was pared by 6 bases and J by 2 bases, with 4 bases of the junction left unmatched. This CDR3 region has 14 residues. Germline assignment: CDR1 MDHEN and CDR2 SYDVKM. The receptor was isolated from a woman aged 25 to 45 who had recovered from COVID-19. This rearrangement joins TRBV28 to TRBJ1-5; TRBD1 matches 7 bases. Material: peripheral blood. CDR3 protein: CASRTGTGNQPQHF. The CDR3 DNA sequence: TGTGCCAGCAGAACCGGGACAGGCAATCAGCCCCAGCATTTT.